This T cell receptor (beta chain) was profiled in a study of molecular identifiers for immune sequencing clone quantification. Points from the study as a whole: Clonotypes surpassing 20 RNA copies contained over 97% of effector molecules, versus under 1% in naive cells. A single cell's spiked Jurkat TCR RNA was reportedly detectable among more than 950,000 naive cells.

This clonotype showed up many times. The antigen remains undetermined. Germline V gene data show CDR1 as LGHNA and CDR2 as YSLEER. This CDR3 spans 15 amino acids. Trimming stripped 1 base from V and 2 bases from J, with 9 bases between. TCRdb independently ran MiXCR on the PCR reads; one entry per CDR3 protein. The table lists 75,000 to 95,000 distinct CDR3 sequences, around 27% of them singletons, with 0.6% to 0.95% in the top ten. Naive CD8 T cells were FACS-sorted by CD8+CD4-CCR7+CD45RA+ markers. This TCR was sampled from a human donor in good health. Some libraries in this study had Jurkat cell RNA spiked in. The sequencing sample was made of naive CD8+ T cells from blood, with Jurkat cell RNA spiked in. Subset noted: FACS-sorted CD8+CD4-CCR7+CD45RA+ naive T cells. The V call is TRBV4-3, the J call TRBJ1-3; D call uncertain. The CDR3 DNA follows: TGCGCCAGCAGCCAAGCGAACGAGCCTGGAAACACCATATATTTT. It specifies CASSQANEPGNTIYF.